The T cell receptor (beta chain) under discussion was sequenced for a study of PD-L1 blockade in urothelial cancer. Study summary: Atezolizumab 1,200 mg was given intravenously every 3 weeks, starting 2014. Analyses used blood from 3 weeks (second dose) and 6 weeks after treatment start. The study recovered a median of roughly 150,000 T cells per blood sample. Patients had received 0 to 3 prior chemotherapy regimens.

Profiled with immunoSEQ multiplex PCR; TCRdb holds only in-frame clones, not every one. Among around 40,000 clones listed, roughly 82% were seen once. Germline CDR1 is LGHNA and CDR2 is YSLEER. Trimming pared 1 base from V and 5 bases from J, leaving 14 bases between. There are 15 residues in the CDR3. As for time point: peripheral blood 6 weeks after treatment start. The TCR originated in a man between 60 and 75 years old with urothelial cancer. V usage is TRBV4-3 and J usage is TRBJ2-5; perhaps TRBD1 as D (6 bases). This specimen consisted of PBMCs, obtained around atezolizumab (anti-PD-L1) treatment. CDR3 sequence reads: CASSQARQGWETQYF. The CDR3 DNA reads TGCGCCAGCAGCCAAGCCCGGCAGGGGTGGGAGACCCAGTACTTC.